This record looks at one T cell receptor beta chain sequence and its context. Original processing notes: Estimation of nucleated cell counts relied on the amplification of reference gene primers. The protocol was immunoSEQ multiplex PCR, while the TCRdb copy is restricted to in-frame clones and leaves out a portion. Clone size and V and J calls were adopted from that table, with D and trimming inferred from the DNA. Found here are about 310,000 clones, roughly 87% of them singletons; the top ten hold 1%. This specimen belongs to a study of blood T cell repertoires in COVID-19. Whole-study context: Italy, Spain and the United States were the sources of the convalescent and acute COVID-19 samples. PBMCs, B-cell-depleted T cells, or T cells were the source of the cDNA or gDNA that made up the material.

This CDR3 has 16 residues. The V segment lost 4 bases and the J segment 4 bases; nucleotides outside the gene matches: 12. Germline V gene data show CDR1 as SQVTM and CDR2 as ANQGSEA. The sequence derives from a man aged 50-59 years with active or convalescent COVID-19. Sequenced material: peripheral blood. V is TRBV29-1 and J is TRBJ2-1, with 8 bases identical to TRBD1. The chain's CDR3 is CSVARTRDRRYNEQFF. For the CDR3, the DNA is TGCAGCGTTGCCCGAACCCGGGACAGGAGATACAATGAGCAGTTCTTC.